This entry concerns a single T cell receptor (beta chain). Its antigen is not known. The data originate from a study of beta chain features in type 1 diabetes. Study-wide context: Researchers looked at 95 million to 140 million sorted cells across all samples.

Study-wide findings and caveats: Because the template was cDNA, high-expressing cells might be over-represented.

The isolated RNA, all of it, was reverse transcribed, so expressed TCRB transcripts were what got sequenced. Clones were sequenced by immunoSEQ multiplex PCR, and TCRdb holds only the in-frame ones, with some missing. The sample carries 390,000 or so clones, over 11% recorded once. The length of the CDR3 is 15 residues. V lost 6 bases and J lost 3; bases outside the gene matches: 4. Looked up from germline, CDR1 is MNHEY and CDR2 is SMNVEV (reference sequence). The sequenced sample consisted of naive CD4+ T cells from blood. This chain connects TRBV27 to TRBJ2-2, with 10 bases identical to TRBD2. This receptor was identified in a man between 25 and 39 years old in good health. The CDR3 coding sequence is TGTGCCAGCAGCCCCGGGACTAGCGACACCGGGGAGCTGTTTTTT. Its protein is CASSPGTSDTGELFF.